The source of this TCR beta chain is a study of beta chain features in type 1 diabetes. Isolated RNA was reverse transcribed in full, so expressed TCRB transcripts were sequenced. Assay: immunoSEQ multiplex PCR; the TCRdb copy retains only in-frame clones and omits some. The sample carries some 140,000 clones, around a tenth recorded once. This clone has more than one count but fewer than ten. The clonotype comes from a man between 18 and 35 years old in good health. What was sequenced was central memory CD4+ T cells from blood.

This CDR3 is CASSPRPDYNEQFF. In DNA, the CDR3 is TGTGCCAGCAGTCCCAGGCCTGACTACAATGAGCAGTTCTTC. The V call is TRBV28, the J call TRBJ2-1, with unresolved D. Per the germline V gene, CDR1 is MDHEN and CDR2 is SYDVKM. CDR3 size: 14 residues. V was pared by 5 bases and J by 3 bases, with 11 bases between.